Judged by abundance, the clone carrying this T cell receptor beta chain is medium-sized (0.01 to 0.1%). Its cognate antigen is unknown. Germline-derived CDR1 and CDR2 are WSHSY and SAAADI. The CDR3 length is 13 residues. V lost 0 bases, J lost 6 bases, and 8 bases lay in between. This specimen comes from a study of T cells in localized non-small cell lung cancer. Study-level results: Elevated blood T cell density was associated with longer overall survival. The greatest T cell clonality was found in uninvolved adjacent lung (higher than in tumor). It remains possible that heterogeneity exists, since only one tumor region was sequenced.

Produced via immunoSEQ multiplex PCR; TCRdb's table is partial and in-frame only. In the table there are around 29,000 clones, roughly 78% of which are singletons. Sequenced here: peripheral blood, sampled before any cancer treatment. This chain joins TRBV10-2 and TRBJ1-2; D is unresolved. This receptor was identified in a male donor aged 60 or over with stage II squamous cell lung carcinoma. The CDR3 coding sequence is TGCGCCAGCAGTGAGTCCCCGACGGATGGCTACACCTTC. It specifies CASSESPTDGYTF.